The clone carrying this TCR beta chain was recorded at least ten times. This sample is part of a study of T cells in Graves' hyperthyroidism and ophthalmopathy. Germline V gene lookup returns CDR1 SGHTA and CDR2 FQGNSA. CDR3 length: 14 amino acids. V was clipped by 4 bases and J by 1 base, with 10 bases between them. TCR beta CDR3 region amplification was performed from RNA transcripts. Researchers ran a first-round RT-PCR on the TCR CDR3 using the HTBI primer set. TCRdb re-called the multiplex PCR reads through MiXCR, storing one row per CDR3 protein. The repertoire consists of approximately 500,000 distinct CDR3 sequences, with just over 45% occurring once and the leading ten covering roughly 8.2%.

The chain recombines TRBV7-2 with TRBJ1-1, with D uncertain. This receptor was taken from a woman under 30 with Graves' hyperthyroidism. The sequenced sample consisted of peripheral blood or thyroid tissue (not recorded which). The CDR3 nucleotides read TGTGCCAGCAGCTCCCCCGGGAGGAACACTGAAGCTTTCTTT. As protein: CASSSPGRNTEAFF.